This T cell receptor (beta chain) was retrieved from a study of T cell clonality in common variable immunodeficiency. Ten or more counts support this clone. Its antigen is not identified. The DNA ends 3 residues before the CDR3 does, and the rest of the CDR3 is filled in from the germline J gene. Study-level points and caveats: CVID subjects shared fewer TCRbeta clones than healthy controls did. Fewer deletions and N-nucleotide insertions were reportedly seen in common variable immunodeficiency TCR beta sequences.

TCRdb keeps only in-frame clones here, not all; method: immunoSEQ multiplex PCR. The data show some 39,000 clones, none appearing only once, with over 1.3% held by the ten largest. The CDR3 extends over 15 amino acids. Trimming removed 5 bases from V and 7 bases from J, with 20 bases in between. The chain carries TRBV12-3 or TRBV12-4 and TRBJ1-2; a possible D gene is TRBD1 (6 bases). Sequenced: peripheral blood mononuclear cells. The clonotype originates from a person aged 18 to 75 in good health. The CDR3 sequence: CASSPLRDTVTGYTF. Incomplete CDR3 DNA: TGTGCCAGCAGTCCACTCCGGGACACAGTCACTGGC.